These 5 T cell receptor beta chains came from one sample sequenced in a study of blood T cell repertoires in COVID-19. Clones were sequenced by immunoSEQ multiplex PCR, and TCRdb holds only the in-frame ones, with some missing. Of 50,000 to 65,000 clones listed, 70% to 90% are singletons. The sample consisted of peripheral blood. The receptors stem from a man in his forties or fifties with acute or convalescent COVID-19.

The chain recombines TRBV4-1 with TRBJ1-2; D perhaps matches TRBD1 (6 bases). V gave up 1 base and J gave up 7 bases, with 10 bases separating them. From germline, CDR1 is MGHRA and CDR2 YSYEKL. This CDR3 has 13 amino acids. CDR3 sequence (DNA): TGCGCCAGCAGCCAAGTCCACAGGGCTGGCTACACCTTC. It translates to CASSQVHRAGYTF.

The J gene is TRBJ2-7, the V gene TRBV12-5; D is unclear. Trimming removed 6 bases at V and 4 bases at J, with 7 bases between. The CDR3 contains 11 residues. Germline V gene data show CDR1 as LGHNT and CDR2 as FRNRAP. The CDR3 reads CASGLTYEQYF. CDR3 nucleotide sequence: TGTGCTAGTGGCCTGACTTACGAGCAGTACTTC.

The gene calls are TRBV7-3 and TRBJ1-3; D remains ambiguous. CDR1 is SGHTA, CDR2 FQGTGA, per germline. Trimming pared 3 bases from V and 0 bases from J, leaving 9 bases between. This CDR3 has 15 amino acids. DNA for the CDR3: TGTGCCAGCAGCTTGTCGAGTAACTCTGGAAACACCATATATTTT. Amino acids: CASSLSSNSGNTIYF.

The rearrangement links TRBV10-3 to TRBJ2-6; weak D call: TRBD1 (5 bases). Germline V gene lookup returns CDR1 ENHRY and CDR2 SYGVKD. The V end was cut by 10 bases, the J end by 1 base, with 11 bases between. The CDR3 has 14 amino acids. The CDR3 reads CATSRDSGANVLTF. CDR3 bases: TGTGCCACGAGCAGGGATTCTGGGGCCAACGTCCTGACTTTC.

The J gene is TRBJ2-7, the V gene TRBV7-3, with TRBD2 matching over 7 bases. V gave up 5 bases and J gave up 1 base; unmatched junction bases: 5. Germline assignment: CDR1 SGHTA and CDR2 FQGTGA. The CDR3 is 14 residues long. Here the CDR3 reads CASSPLGGSYEQYF. The CDR3 nucleotides are TGTGCCAGCAGCCCCCTCGGGGGGTCCTACGAGCAGTACTTC.